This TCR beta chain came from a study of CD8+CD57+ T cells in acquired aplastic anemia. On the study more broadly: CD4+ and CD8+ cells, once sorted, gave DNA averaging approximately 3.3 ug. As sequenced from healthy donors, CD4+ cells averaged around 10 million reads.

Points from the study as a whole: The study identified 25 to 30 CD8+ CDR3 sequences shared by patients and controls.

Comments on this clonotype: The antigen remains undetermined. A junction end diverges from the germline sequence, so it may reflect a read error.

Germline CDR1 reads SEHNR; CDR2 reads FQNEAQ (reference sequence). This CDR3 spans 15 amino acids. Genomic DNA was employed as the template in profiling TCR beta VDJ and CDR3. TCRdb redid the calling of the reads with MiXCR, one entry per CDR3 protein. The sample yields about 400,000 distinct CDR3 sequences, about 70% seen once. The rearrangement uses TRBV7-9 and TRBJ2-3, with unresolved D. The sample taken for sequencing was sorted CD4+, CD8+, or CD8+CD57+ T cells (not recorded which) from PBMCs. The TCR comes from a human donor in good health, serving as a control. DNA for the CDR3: TGTGCTAGCAGTTTACTCGGAAACGACGGCGACACCCAGTATTTT. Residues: CASSLLGNDGDTQYF.